This record concerns one T cell receptor (beta chain) sequence. The record originates from a study of blood T cell repertoires in COVID-19. Study-level information: PBMCs, B-cell-depleted T cells, or T cells were the source of the cDNA or gDNA that made up the material.

Authors' analysis steps: Reference gene primer amplification yielded estimated nucleated cell counts. Profiled with immunoSEQ multiplex PCR; TCRdb holds only in-frame clones, not every one. D and trimming were read from the DNA, whereas the V and J calls and clone size are those reported in that table. Among under 25,000 clones listed, around 90% were seen once. The CDR3 extends over 16 amino acids. Germline V gene sequence: CDR1 SGHNT, CDR2 YYREEE (reference sequence). V lost 0 bases and J lost 4, with 16 bases in between. This chain connects TRBV5-4 to TRBJ1-2, with D maybe TRBD1 (5 bases). This sequence was found in a human donor in a cohort sampled during active COVID-19. Sequenced input: peripheral blood. The CDR3 loop reads CASSLVPGVRSYGYTF. The CDR3 nucleotides read TGTGCCAGCAGCTTGGTTCCGGGGGTCCGAAGCTATGGCTACACCTTC.